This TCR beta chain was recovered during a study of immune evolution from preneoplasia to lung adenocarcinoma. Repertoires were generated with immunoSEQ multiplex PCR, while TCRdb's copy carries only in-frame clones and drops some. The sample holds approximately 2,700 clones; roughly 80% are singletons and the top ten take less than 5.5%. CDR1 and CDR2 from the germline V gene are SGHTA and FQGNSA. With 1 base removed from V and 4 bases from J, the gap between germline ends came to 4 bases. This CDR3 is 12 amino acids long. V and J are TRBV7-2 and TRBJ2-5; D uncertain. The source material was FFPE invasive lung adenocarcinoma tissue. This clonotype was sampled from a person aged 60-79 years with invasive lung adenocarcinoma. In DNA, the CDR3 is TGTGCCAGCAGCTTAGAGAGAGAGACCCAGTACTTC. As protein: CASSLERETQYF.